Following are 28 T cell receptor beta chains from one sample sequenced in a study of blood T cell repertoires in COVID-19. Sequencing was performed with immunoSEQ multiplex PCR; in TCRdb, only in-frame clones are kept and a portion is missing. Here the sample spans fewer than 100,000 clones, 87% being singletons. Input material: peripheral blood. Receptor source: a woman of 80 years or more with acute or convalescent COVID-19.

The chain uses TRBV5-6 and TRBJ2-1; 14 bases are a match to TRBD2. The CDR3 has 15 residues. The germline V gene encodes CDR1 SGHDT and CDR2 YYEEEE. Trimming removed 8 bases from V and 5 bases from J; junction bases left unmatched: 6. The CDR3: CASQPGLAGDNEQFF. DNA of the CDR3: TGTGCCAGTCAACCGGGACTAGCGGGGGACAATGAGCAGTTCTTC.

The V gene is TRBV6-5, the J gene TRBJ2-7; weak D call: TRBD1 (6 bases). Trimming took off 5 bases at V and 6 bases at J, with 8 bases between the two ends. The CDR3 has 11 residues. Germline loops: CDR1 MNHEY, CDR2 SVGAGI. CDR3 in amino acids: CASSIGGEQYF. The CDR3 nucleotides read TGTGCCAGCAGTATAGGGGGCGAGCAGTACTTC.

The chain employs TRBV10-3 and TRBJ2-1; 8 nucleotides match TRBD2. V dropped 10 bases and J dropped 7; count of bases not matched to a gene: 12. Germline CDR1 is ENHRY and CDR2 is SYGVKD. The CDR3 runs 14 residues. CDR3 nucleotides: TGTGCCACCCGCCAGATAGCGGGGAGGAATGAGCAGTTCTTC. It yields the protein CATRQIAGRNEQFF.

Here the CDR3 reads CASSPGGVYGSGANVLTF. The CDR3 coding sequence is TGTGCCAGCAGTCCGGGGGGCGTCTATGGCTCTGGGGCCAACGTCCTGACTTTC. The chain has TRBV6-6 and TRBJ2-6, with D perhaps matching TRBD2 (7 bases). CDR1 is MNHNY, CDR2 SVGAGI, per germline (reference sequence). V lost 5 bases and J 0 bases, leaving 17 bases between the germline ends. The CDR3 has 18 amino acids.

V is TRBV12-3 or TRBV12-4 and J is TRBJ1-2; D is perhaps TRBD1 (6 bases). This CDR3 contains 12 residues. V dropped 3 bases and J dropped 5 bases, with 7 bases sitting between them. This CDR3 reads CASSFGQYGYTF. The CDR3 DNA is TGTGCCAGCAGTTTTGGACAGTATGGCTACACCTTC.

The chain recombines TRBV5-1 with TRBJ2-7; D is perhaps TRBD1 (6 bases). The CDR3 covers 13 residues. CDR1 and CDR2 from the germline V gene are SGHRS and YFSETQ. V dropped 5 bases and J dropped 0 bases, with 9 bases sitting between them. The chain's CDR3 is CASRRQDSYEQYF. For the CDR3, the DNA is TGCGCCAGCAGACGACAGGACTCCTACGAGCAGTACTTC.

This chain uses TRBV7-3 with TRBJ2-3; 8 positions match TRBD2. Germline V lookup: CDR1 SGHTA, CDR2 FQGTGA. V lost 3 bases, J lost 6 bases, and 8 bases stayed unmatched. The CDR3 contains 15 residues. CDR3 bases: TGTGCCAGCAGCTTCGGGGGGGCGAACGGCGATACGCAGTATTTT. Amino acids: CASSFGGANGDTQYF.

The chain couples TRBV7-9 to TRBJ1-1, with D maybe TRBD1 (5 bases). Trimming removed 6 bases from V and 6 bases from J, with 14 bases in between. Per germline, CDR1 SEHNR and CDR2 FQNEAQ (reference sequence). There are 13 residues in the CDR3. CDR3 region: CASSLNGGPEAFF. CDR3 coding DNA: TGTGCCAGCAGTTTAAACGGGGGTCCTGAAGCTTTCTTT.

The chain uses TRBV13 and TRBJ2-3, with 9 nucleotides matching TRBD1. The germline V gene has CDR1 PRHDT and CDR2 FYEKMQ (reference sequence). V shed 5 bases, J shed 5 bases, and the junction held 5 bases outside the gene matches. There are 14 residues in the CDR3. The CDR3 loop is CASSPTGGGDTQYF. The CDR3 DNA sequence: TGTGCCAGCAGCCCGACAGGGGGGGGAGATACGCAGTATTTT.

The V call is TRBV6-5, the J call TRBJ1-1; the match to TRBD1 covers 10 bases. The CDR3 length is 14 residues. Germline assignment: CDR1 MNHEY and CDR2 SVGAGI. V dropped 6 bases and J dropped 5; count of bases not matched to a gene: 6. The chain's CDR3 is CASRGTGAETEAFF. As DNA, the CDR3 is TGTGCCAGCAGAGGGACAGGGGCGGAAACTGAAGCTTTCTTT.

The chain uses TRBV5-1 and TRBJ1-3, with 7 bases identical to TRBD1. J was trimmed by 1 base and V by 0 bases; bases with no gene match: 7. There are 17 residues in the CDR3. Germline V CDR1 and CDR2: SGHRS, YFSETQ. In DNA form, the CDR3 reads TGCGCCAGCAGCTTGGACCTGACAGGGTCTTCTGGAAACACCATATATTTT. It codes for CASSLDLTGSSGNTIYF.

The J gene is TRBJ2-7, the V gene TRBV27; TRBD1 agrees at 9 bases. CDR3 length: 15 residues. V shed 4 bases and J 3 bases; nucleotides not matched to a gene: 7. CDR1 is MNHEY and CDR2 is SMNVEV in the germline V gene (reference sequence). The CDR3 DNA is TGTGCCAGCAGTTCCCCGGGACAGGGCTACTACGAGCAGTACTTC. It codes for CASSSPGQGYYEQYF.

V gene TRBV21-1 combines with J gene TRBJ2-2; TRBD1 was called by the table and not checked on the DNA. TRBV21-1 is assigned pseudogene status. This CDR3 is 17 amino acids long. CDR3 in DNA: TGTGCCAGCAGCAAAGGTTGGGCTACCATCACGGCCGGGGAGCTGTTTTTT. Residues: CASSKGWATITAGELFF.

This sequence joins TRBV11-3 and TRBJ2-1; tentative D call: TRBD2 (5 bases). V lost 3 bases to trimming and J lost 6 bases, with 12 bases between them. Germline V lookup: CDR1 SGHNT, CDR2 YENEEA. CDR3 length: 14 residues. CDR3 amino acids: CASSFEGARNEQFF. The CDR3 DNA follows: TGTGCCAGCAGCTTCGAGGGAGCTCGCAATGAGCAGTTCTTC.

This chain connects TRBV12-5 to TRBJ1-6, with 10 bases aligning to TRBD1. CDR3 length: 15 residues. Looked up from germline, CDR1 is LGHNT and CDR2 is FRNRAP. The V segment lost 6 bases and the J segment 8 bases; nucleotides outside the gene matches: 7. CDR3: CASGHRQGADSPLHF. CDR3 sequence (DNA): TGTGCTAGTGGGCATAGACAGGGGGCTGATTCACCCCTCCACTTT.

The genes are TRBV2 and TRBJ2-2; D not certain. The CDR3 extends over 16 amino acids. V was shortened by 6 bases and J by 0 bases, with 14 bases between the two germline ends. Germline CDR1 SNHLY, CDR2 FYNNEI. Here the CDR3 reads CASSAGHLANTGELFF. In nucleotides, the CDR3 is TGTGCCAGCAGCGCAGGCCACCTCGCGAACACCGGGGAGCTGTTTTTT.

This sequence joins TRBV19 and TRBJ2-1; 7 nucleotides agree with TRBD2. Germline CDR1 is LNHDA and CDR2 is SQIVND (reference sequence). V dropped 2 bases and J dropped 7; count of bases not matched to a gene: 5. This CDR3 spans 14 amino acids. CDR3 amino acids: CASSISGNLNEQFF. The CDR3 bases are TGTGCCAGTAGTATAAGCGGGAATTTAAATGAGCAGTTCTTC.

CDR3 nucleotide sequence: TGTGCCATCAGTGAGACTAGCGGGCGCTCCTACAATGAGCAGTTCTTC. This gives the protein CAISETSGRSYNEQFF. The V gene is TRBV10-3, the J gene TRBJ2-1; 9 positions agree with TRBD2. The CDR3 runs to 16 residues. Germline CDR1 is ENHRY and CDR2 is SYGVKD. V trimming: 2 bases; J trimming: 0 bases; junction bases outside the gene matches: 2.

The CDR3 nucleotides are TGCGCCAGCAGCACTAGCGGGGGGGCGGACAATGAGCAGTTCTTC. Its translation: CASSTSGGADNEQFF. The chain joins TRBV5-1 to TRBJ2-1, with TRBD2 matching 13 bases. With V trimmed by 4 bases and J by 5 bases, 3 bases remained unmatched. Germline assignment: CDR1 SGHRS and CDR2 YFSETQ. CDR3 length: 15 residues.

The chain joins TRBV30 to TRBJ2-2; the match to TRBD2 covers 7 bases. Germline trimming cut 1 base from V and 4 bases from J; bases unmatched to any gene: 3. This CDR3 has 14 residues. CDR1 is GTSNPN, CDR2 SVGIG, per germline (reference sequence). The CDR3 is CAWSGTSPTGELFF. Here the CDR3 DNA reads TGTGCCTGGAGTGGGACTAGTCCCACCGGGGAGCTGTTTTTT.

The chain couples TRBV5-6 to TRBJ1-5; 9 nucleotides line up with TRBD1. The CDR3 loop spans 15 amino acids. Germline trimming cut 3 bases from V and 3 bases from J; bases unmatched to any gene: 4. Germline CDR1 SGHDT, CDR2 YYEEEE. CDR3 region: CASSSRDRVNQPQHF. The CDR3 bases are TGTGCCAGCAGCTCCCGGGACAGGGTCAATCAGCCCCAGCATTTT. Complete variable domain (other parts from reference TRBV5-6 and TRBJ1-5): DAGVTQSPTHLIKTRGQQVTLRCSPKSGHDTVSWYQQALGQGPQFIFQYYEEEERQRGNFPDRFSGHQFPNYSSELNVNALLLGDSALYLCASSSRDRVNQPQHFGDGTRLSIL.

CDR3 nucleotides: TGTGCCAGCAGTTTACCATCAGGGGCCCCGTCCGGCGAGCAGTACTTC. Encoded protein: CASSLPSGAPSGEQYF. The chain recombines TRBV28 with TRBJ2-7, with TRBD1 as a possible D gene (6 bases). CDR1 and CDR2 from the germline V gene are MDHEN and SYDVKM. This CDR3 is 16 amino acids long. Trimming left V 2 bases short and J 6 bases short, with 20 bases between.

V usage is TRBV5-1 and J usage is TRBJ1-1; 7 bases line up with TRBD1. Germline CDR1 is SGHRS and CDR2 is YFSETQ. Trimming took 4 bases from V and 11 from J; bases not matched to a gene: 11. The CDR3 has 13 amino acids. The CDR3 protein is CASSAQTGTEAFF. The DNA for the CDR3 is TGCGCCAGCAGCGCCCAGACAGGGACGGAGGCTTTCTTT.

The chain uses TRBV7-2 and TRBJ2-5; weak D call: TRBD2 (7 bases). Deletions cut 4 bases from V and 5 bases from J, with 20 bases between. The germline V gene has CDR1 SGHTA and CDR2 FQGNSA. This CDR3 has 16 amino acids. The CDR3 DNA follows: TGTGCCAGCAGCTCCTGGGGGGGCCGCAGTCGGGAGACCCAGTACTTC. Translating it yields CASSSWGGRSRETQYF.

This clone was seen only once. The chain joins TRBV12-5 to TRBJ2-3; 10 nucleotides align to TRBD2. This CDR3 comprises 16 residues. CDR1 LGHNT and CDR2 FRNRAP come from the germline V gene. The J segment lost 7 bases and the V segment lost 0 bases, leaving 7 bases of the junction unmatched. CDR3 in DNA: TGTGCTAGTGGTTTGGTAACCGGGACTAGCGTTTATACGCAGTATTTT. Encoded protein: CASGLVTGTSVYTQYF.

This rearrangement joins TRBV28 to TRBJ1-5, with TRBD1 matching over 8 bases. The V and J ends lost 6 bases and 1 base, in that order; junction bases with no gene match: 11. This CDR3 has 17 residues. CDR1 is MDHEN and CDR2 is SYDVKM in the germline V gene. The CDR3 nucleotides are TGTGCCAGCAGCGGCCCTGGACAGGGAGTGAGCAATCAGCCCCAGCATTTT. Translating it yields CASSGPGQGVSNQPQHF. The whole variable domain, filled in from reference TRBV28 and TRBJ1-5, reads DVKVTQSSRYLVKRTGEKVFLECVQDMDHENMFWYRQDPGLGLRLIYFSYDVKMKEKGDIPEGYSVSREKKERFSLILESASTNQTSMYLCASSGPGQGVSNQPQHFGDGTRLSIL.

This chain joins TRBV7-8 and TRBJ2-1, with a tentative D call TRBD1 (6 bases). The CDR3 totals 12 residues. V lost 5 bases, J lost 12 bases, and 14 bases lay in between. Germline V gives CDR1 SGHVS, CDR2 FQNEAQ. The CDR3 DNA is TGTGCCAGCAGCCCTGGACAGAGATCGCAGTTCTTC. It encodes CASSPGQRSQFF.

The chain carries TRBV25-1 and TRBJ2-4; TRBD1 agrees at 7 bases. CDR3 size: 15 residues. Germline assignment: CDR1 MGHDK and CDR2 SYGVNS. The junction had 5 bases not matched to a gene; V was cut back by 3 bases and J by 3 bases. The CDR3, as DNA: TGTGCCAGCAGTGACCCCGGACAGGTCAAAAACATTCAGTACTTC. This gives the protein CASSDPGQVKNIQYF.